These 13 T cell receptor beta chains originate from one sample sequenced in a study of T cell responses to AZD1222 COVID-19 vaccine. The data were produced by immunoSEQ multiplex PCR, yet TCRdb's version contains in-frame clones alone and is incomplete. The sample lists 100,000 or so clones, about nine tenths occurring once. Sequenced material: peripheral blood, taken on day 0 of AZD1222 vaccination. Every receptor here comes from an adult in good health.

This chain links TRBV20-1 with TRBJ1-3; 7 bases align to TRBD1. Germline V lookup: CDR1 DFQATT, CDR2 SNEGSKA (reference sequence). The CDR3 is made up of 14 amino acids. J was trimmed by 0 bases and V by 3 bases; bases with no gene match: 2. The CDR3 DNA is TGCAGTGCTAGTCCAGGGGGCTCTGGAAACACCATATATTTT. Residues: CSASPGGSGNTIYF.

The chain has TRBV29-1 and TRBJ1-1; D is perhaps TRBD1 (5 bases). There are 12 residues in the CDR3. Germline V lookup: CDR1 SQVTM, CDR2 ANQGSEA. The V end was cut by 6 bases, the J end by 3 bases, with 11 bases between. Here the CDR3 DNA reads TGCAGCGTGACACAGGAGGACACTGAAGCTTTCTTT. This encodes CSVTQEDTEAFF.

This clone was seen more than once but under ten times. This chain links TRBV28 with TRBJ1-1; D ambiguous. CDR1 is MDHEN, CDR2 SYDVKM, per germline. Between the trimmed V and J ends, which lost 7 bases and 7 bases, there was a span of 13 bases. The CDR3 loop spans 12 amino acids. CDR3 nucleotides: TGTGCCAGCACGTCGATTCGCGATGAAGCTTTCTTT. Its protein is CASTSIRDEAFF.

DNA of the CDR3: TGTGCCAGCAGCGTACAAGGGGCAGGTGAAAAACTGTTTTTT. The encoded protein is CASSVQGAGEKLFF. The V gene is TRBV9, the J gene TRBJ1-4; maybe TRBD1 (5 bases). The CDR3 spans 14 residues. The V gene's germline CDR1 is SGDLS and CDR2 YYNGEE. Trimming took 1 base from V and 7 from J, leaving 11 bases between them.

The rearrangement uses TRBV7-2 and TRBJ1-6; D is ambiguous. The CDR3 totals 16 residues. With 5 bases removed from V and 7 bases from J, the gap between germline ends came to 18 bases. CDR1 is SGHTA, CDR2 FQGNSA, per germline. CDR3: CASSPEHGRQNSPLHF. The CDR3 nucleotides read TGTGCCAGCAGCCCGGAACACGGACGGCAGAATTCACCCCTCCACTTT.

J is TRBJ2-7 and V is TRBV7-6, with a weak D call TRBD2 (5 bases). The germline CDR1 and CDR2 sequences are SGHVS and FNYEAQ. The CDR3 is made up of 15 amino acids. V dropped 2 bases and J dropped 3 bases, with 14 bases sitting between them. The CDR3 DNA sequence: TGTGCCAGCAGCTTATTGTTCGGGGTTGGCTACGAGCAGTACTTC. Translated: CASSLLFGVGYEQYF. The full variable domain, with the rest looked up from reference TRBV7-6 and TRBJ2-7, is GAGVSQSPRYKVTKRGQDVALRCDPISGHVSLYWYRQALGQGPEFLTYFNYEAQQDKSGLPNDRFSAERPEGSISTLTIQRTEQRDSAMYRCASSLLFGVGYEQYFGPGTRLTVT.

The chain combines TRBV5-4 with TRBJ1-3; 9 nucleotides agree with TRBD1. The CDR3 is 16 amino acids. V trimming: 1 base; J trimming: 1 base; junction bases outside the gene matches: 3. Germline V gene lookup returns CDR1 SGHNT and CDR2 YYREEE (reference sequence). In DNA, the CDR3 is TGTGCCAGCAGCTTGTTAGGGACAGGGTCTGGAAACACCATATATTTT. This codes for CASSLLGTGSGNTIYF.

The chain links TRBV6-2 or TRBV6-3 to TRBJ1-4; tentative D call: TRBD1 (5 bases). The CDR3 is made up of 17 amino acids. With 2 bases removed from V and 4 bases from J, the gap between germline ends came to 17 bases. In germline, CDR1 is MNHEY, CDR2 SVGEGT. The CDR3 DNA sequence: TGTGCCAGCAGTTACATCGGGGGTCGAGACGGTAATGAAAAACTGTTTTTT. As protein: CASSYIGGRDGNEKLFF.

This chain joins TRBV4-1 and TRBJ1-1; 7 bases are shared with TRBD1. This CDR3 region has 19 residues. With V trimmed by 3 bases and J by 3 bases, 19 bases remained unmatched. Germline V CDR1 and CDR2: MGHRA, YSYEKL. CDR3 region: CASSHPKGLQGRQYTEAFF. CDR3 in DNA: TGCGCCAGCAGCCATCCGAAAGGCCTACAGGGGCGCCAGTACACTGAAGCTTTCTTT.

The chain joins TRBV12-3 or TRBV12-4 to TRBJ2-3; D remains unclear. Between the trimmed V and J ends, which lost 8 bases and 9 bases, there was a span of 15 bases. CDR3 length: 12 amino acids. CDR3 bases: TGTGCCAGCGGCCCAAAGGCTTACACGCAGTATTTT. It translates to CASGPKAYTQYF.

This chain joins TRBV24-1 and TRBJ1-2, with D perhaps matching TRBD1 (6 bases). This CDR3 contains 17 residues. CDR1 and CDR2 (germline): KGHDR, SFDVKD. Between the trimmed V and J ends, which lost 5 bases and 2 bases, there was a span of 20 bases. CDR3 sequence reads: CATSVHTGILINYGYTF. CDR3 nucleotides: TGTGCCACCAGTGTTCATACAGGGATCCTAATCAACTATGGCTACACCTTC.

This rearrangement joins TRBV4-3 to TRBJ2-7, with D hard to call. The ends were cut back, 0 bases at V and 3 bases at J, with 12 bases in the middle. The germline V gene encodes CDR1 LGHNA and CDR2 YSLEER. This CDR3 is 15 amino acids long. The CDR3 loop is CASSQDKAPHYEQYF. CDR3 DNA sequence: TGCGCCAGCAGCCAAGATAAAGCCCCCCACTACGAGCAGTACTTC.

The chain is built from TRBV27 and TRBJ1-5; the D gene is possibly TRBD1 (6 bases). CDR1 is MNHEY and CDR2 is SMNVEV in the germline V gene (reference sequence). Trimming removed 6 bases from V and 7 bases from J, with 10 bases in between. The CDR3 runs 12 residues. The CDR3 reads CASRQGAQPQHF. The CDR3, as DNA: TGTGCCAGCAGACAGGGTGCCCAGCCCCAGCATTTT.